The 16 T cell receptor beta chains below were found in one sample sequenced in a study of spatial heterogeneity in lung cancer. TCRdb fed the 5' RACE reads into MiXCR, producing one record per CDR3 protein. The sample has tens of thousands of distinct CDR3 sequences, approximately 12% seen once. Time point: sample taken at primary tumor resection. This sample comprised PBMCs, obtained at surgery. The receptors come from a male donor with early-stage non-small cell lung cancer.

This clonotype was found a few times. The V and J genes are TRBV14 and TRBJ2-3; D might be TRBD1 (6 bases). Germline V gene data show CDR1 as SGHDN and CDR2 as FVKESK. CDR3 size: 15 residues. Trimming removed 11 bases from V and 1 base from J, with 19 bases in between. The CDR3 loop is CAFFDWGRGTDTQYF. DNA for the CDR3: TGTGCCTTTTTCGACTGGGGGCGCGGCACAGATACGCAGTATTTT.

This chain joins TRBV18 and TRBJ2-5; D perhaps matches TRBD2 (6 bases). Trimming stripped 3 bases from V and 4 bases from J, with 12 bases between. Germline CDR1 KGHSH, CDR2 LQKENI. CDR3 length: 14 residues. The CDR3 DNA sequence: TGTGCCAGCTCACCGGAGGGCAGACTAGAGACCCAGTACTTC. This sequence encodes CASSPEGRLETQYF. The full variable domain, with the rest looked up from reference TRBV18 and TRBJ2-5, is NAGVMQNPRHLVRRRGQEARLRCSPMKGHSHVYWYRQLPEEGLKFMVYLQKENIIDESGMPKERFSAEFPKEGPSILRIQQVVRGDSAAYFCASSPEGRLETQYFGPGTRLLVL.

The J gene is TRBJ2-5, the V gene TRBV12-3 or TRBV12-4, with 9 bases identical to TRBD2. This CDR3 spans 16 amino acids. The junction had 7 bases not matched to a gene; V was cut back by 3 bases and J by 2 bases. The CDR3 DNA sequence: TGTGCCAGCAGTTTTTATGGCGGGGGGGGTCAAGAGACCCAGTACTTC. This codes for CASSFYGGGGQETQYF.

V and J are TRBV24-1 and TRBJ2-7, with 9 bases identical to TRBD1. This CDR3 spans 14 amino acids. J was trimmed by 3 bases and V by 6 bases; bases with no gene match: 5. CDR1 is KGHDR and CDR2 is SFDVKD in the germline V gene. The DNA for the CDR3 is TGTGCCACCAGTCCCTCGACAGGGGGCTACGAGCAGTACTTC. Translation gives CATSPSTGGYEQYF.

This clonotype has at least ten counts. V is TRBV24-1 and J is TRBJ1-1; D is unclear. The CDR3 runs to 13 residues. CDR1 KGHDR and CDR2 SFDVKD come from the germline V gene. Deletions cut 3 bases from V and 6 bases from J, with 10 bases between. As DNA, the CDR3 is TGTGCCACCAGTGATGGGCCAAGCGCTGAAGCTTTCTTT. It yields the protein CATSDGPSAEAFF.

This clonotype was counted between two and nine times. The rearrangement uses TRBV7-3 and TRBJ2-1; 9 positions match TRBD2. J gave up 4 bases and V 2 bases, and 3 bases lay outside the gene matches. CDR1 SGHTA and CDR2 FQGTGA come from the germline V gene. This CDR3 is built from 15 residues. The CDR3 coding sequence is TGTGCCAGCAGCTTATCGACTAGCGGTTACAATGAGCAGTTCTTC. It is translated as CASSLSTSGYNEQFF.

This clonotype appeared many times. In DNA, the CDR3 is TGTGCCAGTAGTACTACTCCCGGGACACAAATTCAAGAGACCCAGTACTTC. Its protein product is CASSTTPGTQIQETQYF. This chain links TRBV19 with TRBJ2-5, with a weak D call TRBD1 (6 bases). V dropped 4 bases and J dropped 2 bases, with 20 bases sitting between them. CDR3 length: 17 amino acids. Germline CDR1 is LNHDA and CDR2 is SQIVND (reference sequence).

A few counts support this clonotype. The chain employs TRBV5-1 and TRBJ2-7; unclear D gene. Germline-derived CDR1 and CDR2 are SGHRS and YFSETQ. V was trimmed by 0 bases and J by 2 bases, leaving 6 bases between them. This CDR3 has 13 amino acids. The CDR3 here is CASSLAKTYEQYF. Here the CDR3 DNA reads TGCGCCAGCAGCTTGGCCAAAACCTACGAGCAGTACTTC. Supplemented by reference TRBV5-1 and TRBJ2-7, the full variable domain reads KAGVTQTPRYLIKTRGQQVTLSCSPISGHRSVSWYQQTPGQGLQFLFEYFSETQRNKGNFPGRFSGRQFSNSRSEMNVSTLELGDSALYLCASSLAKTYEQYFGPGTRLTVT.

V is TRBV11-1 and J is TRBJ2-7; possibly TRBD2 for D (6 bases). V shed 3 bases and J shed 7 bases, with 16 bases lying between them. The CDR3 runs to 14 residues. The germline gives CDR1 SGHAT, CDR2 FQDESV (reference sequence). CDR3: CASSLEGSMREQYF. The CDR3 DNA sequence: TGTGCCAGCAGCTTGGAGGGATCAATGAGGGAGCAGTACTTC.

The chain has TRBV7-3 and TRBJ2-4; D not certain. CDR1 is SGHTA and CDR2 is FQGTGA in the germline V gene. The CDR3 totals 13 residues. The V end was cut by 1 base, the J end by 8 bases, with 9 bases between. The CDR3 protein is CASSLNPRDIQYF. The CDR3 region has the DNA TGTGCCAGCAGCTTAAATCCAAGGGACATTCAGTACTTC.

This chain connects TRBV11-2 to TRBJ2-3; either TRBD1 or TRBD2 may fit D (5 bases each). In germline, CDR1 is SGHAT, CDR2 FQNNGV. With 5 bases removed from V and 0 bases from J, the gap between germline ends came to 9 bases. The CDR3 is made up of 14 amino acids. DNA of the CDR3: TGTGCCAGCAGCAAGGGACGGAGCACAGATACGCAGTATTTT. Translation gives CASSKGRSTDTQYF.

The V call is TRBV18, the J call TRBJ2-1; 11 bases map to TRBD2. V was clipped by 0 bases and J by 7 bases; unmatched bases: 5. CDR1 KGHSH and CDR2 LQKENI come from the germline V gene. The CDR3 sequence is 16 residues long. CDR3 amino acids: CASSPPALAGGNEQFF. As DNA, the CDR3 is TGTGCCAGCTCACCACCGGCTCTAGCGGGAGGTAATGAGCAGTTCTTC.

This clonotype was seen only a few times. The J gene is TRBJ2-1, the V gene TRBV19; 8 nucleotides align to TRBD2. The CDR3 has 13 residues. Germline lookup yields CDR1 LNHDA and CDR2 SQIVND (reference sequence). V lost 3 bases to trimming and J lost 8 bases; unmatched junction nucleotides: 3. The CDR3 nucleotides read TGTGCCAGTAGTATCGGACTAGCTGATGAGCAGTTCTTC. Translating it yields CASSIGLADEQFF. The full variable domain, its missing parts supplied by reference TRBV19 and TRBJ2-1, is DGGITQSPKYLFRKEGQNVTLSCEQNLNHDAMYWYRQDPGQGLRLIYYSQIVNDFQKGDIAEGYSVSREKKESFPLTVTSAQKNPTAFYLCASSIGLADEQFFGPGTRLTVL.

The chain employs TRBV12-3 or TRBV12-4 and TRBJ1-2; TRBD1 agrees at 10 bases. The CDR3 extends over 15 amino acids. V lost 4 bases, J lost 4 bases, and 6 bases stayed unmatched. CDR3: CASSSGTGVTYGYTF. CDR3 nucleotide sequence: TGTGCCAGCAGTTCCGGGACAGGGGTGACCTATGGCTACACCTTC.

A few counts support this clonotype. V is TRBV29-1 and J is TRBJ2-5; a weak D match, TRBD2 (6 bases). This CDR3 has 16 residues. The germline V gene encodes CDR1 SQVTM and CDR2 ANQGSEA. Trimming stripped 0 bases from V and 5 bases from J, with 19 bases between. The CDR3 protein is CSVEDGSPPGGETQYF. The DNA of the CDR3 is TGCAGCGTTGAAGATGGTTCCCCGCCTGGAGGGGAGACCCAGTACTTC.

This chain joins TRBV11-2 and TRBJ2-7, with no clear D. The CDR3 consists of 12 residues. From germline, CDR1 is SGHAT and CDR2 FQNNGV. Between the trimmed V and J ends, which lost 5 bases and 4 bases, there was a span of 9 bases. CDR3 protein: CASSPMRYEQYF. As DNA, the CDR3 is TGTGCCAGCAGCCCCATGCGATACGAGCAGTACTTC.